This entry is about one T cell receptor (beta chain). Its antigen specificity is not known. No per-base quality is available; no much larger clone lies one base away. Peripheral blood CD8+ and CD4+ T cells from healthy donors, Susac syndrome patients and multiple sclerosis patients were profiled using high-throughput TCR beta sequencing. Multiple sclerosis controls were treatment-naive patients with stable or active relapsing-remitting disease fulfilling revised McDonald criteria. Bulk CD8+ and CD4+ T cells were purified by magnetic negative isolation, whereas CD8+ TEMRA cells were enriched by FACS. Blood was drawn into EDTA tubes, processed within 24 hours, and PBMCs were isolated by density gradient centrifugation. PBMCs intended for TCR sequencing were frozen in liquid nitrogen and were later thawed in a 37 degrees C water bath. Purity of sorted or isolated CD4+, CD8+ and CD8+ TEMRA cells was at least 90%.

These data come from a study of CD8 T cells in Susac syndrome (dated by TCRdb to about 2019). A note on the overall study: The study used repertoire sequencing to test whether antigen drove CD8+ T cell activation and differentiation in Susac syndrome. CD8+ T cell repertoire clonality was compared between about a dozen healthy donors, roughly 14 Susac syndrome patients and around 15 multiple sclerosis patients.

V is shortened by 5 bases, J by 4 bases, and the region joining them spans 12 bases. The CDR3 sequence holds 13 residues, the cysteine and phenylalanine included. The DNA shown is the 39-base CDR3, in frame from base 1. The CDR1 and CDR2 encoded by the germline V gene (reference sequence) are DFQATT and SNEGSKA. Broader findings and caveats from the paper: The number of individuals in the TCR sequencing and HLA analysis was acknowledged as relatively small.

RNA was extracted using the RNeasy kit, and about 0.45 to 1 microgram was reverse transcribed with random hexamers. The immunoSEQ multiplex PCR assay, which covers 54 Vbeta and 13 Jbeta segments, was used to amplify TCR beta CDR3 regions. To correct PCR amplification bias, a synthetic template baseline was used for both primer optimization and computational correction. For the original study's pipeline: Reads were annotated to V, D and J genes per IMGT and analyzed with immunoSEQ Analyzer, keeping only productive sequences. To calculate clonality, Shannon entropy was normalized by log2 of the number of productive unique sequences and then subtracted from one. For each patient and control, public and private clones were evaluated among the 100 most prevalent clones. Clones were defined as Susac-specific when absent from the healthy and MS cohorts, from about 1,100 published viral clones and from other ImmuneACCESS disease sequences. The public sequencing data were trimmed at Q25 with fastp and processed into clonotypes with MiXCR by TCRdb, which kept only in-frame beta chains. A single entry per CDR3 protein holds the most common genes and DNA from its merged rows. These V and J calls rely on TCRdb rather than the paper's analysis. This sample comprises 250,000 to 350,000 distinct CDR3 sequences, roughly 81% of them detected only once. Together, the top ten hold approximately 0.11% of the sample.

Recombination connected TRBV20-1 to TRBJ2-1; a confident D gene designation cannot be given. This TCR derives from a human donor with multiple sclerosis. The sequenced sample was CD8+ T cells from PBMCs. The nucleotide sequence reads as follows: TGCAGTGCTTTCCCGGGTCTTTACAATGAGCAGTTCTTC. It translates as CSAFPGLYNEQFF.